What follows describes a single TCR beta chain. This clonotype was detected ten times or more. Its antigen specificity is not known. The sample holds no much larger clone one base away, and base qualities are not on file. The sample originates from a study of CD8 T cells in ankylosing spondylitis (dated by TCRdb to 2016 to 2017). Regarding the research as a whole: T cell receptor beta repertoires were profiled in healthy donors and ankylosing spondylitis patients so that disease-linked TCR variants could be found. Samples of peripheral blood were taken, and for ankylosing spondylitis patients, synovial fluid was collected as well. The whole study cohort included under 140 healthy donors and around 24 ankylosing spondylitis patients. Results the study describes overall, beyond this receptor: Some of the motif variants had been reported before in the synovial fluid and blood of reactive arthritis patients, a finding that suggests common disease-initiation mechanisms. In peripheral blood, the disease-linked clones were found at relatively low frequencies and had a CD8+ phenotype. Blood from ankylosing spondylitis patients appeared to be characterized by a TCR beta motif composed of about eight highly homologous amino acid variants. The disease-linked clones were reported to be significantly enriched in matched synovial fluid samples from ankylosing spondylitis patients.

Sequencing was carried out with an Illumina HiSeq 2500. TCR beta libraries were prepared by quantitative 5'-RACE with molecular barcodes. In the authors' own workflow: To identify disease-linked TCR variants, a new computational method was used, one built on a probabilistic model of VDJ rearrangement. Using fastp at Q25 and MiXCR, TCRdb reprocessed the public reads and kept productive beta chains. A single entry per CDR3 protein holds the most common genes and DNA from its merged rows. The V and J calls were determined by TCRdb, not by the authors. In this sample the table shows fewer than 200,000 distinct CDR3 sequences, about 20% of which occur a single time. Clones ranked in the top ten supply 4.3% of the sample. V is pared back by 0 bases and J by 2 bases, with 14 bases lying between the germline termini. CDR1 SQVTM and CDR2 ANQGSEA were looked up in the germline V gene. The CDR3 covers 17 residues, taking in both the cysteine and the phenylalanine. The DNA shown is the 51-base CDR3, in frame from base 1.

This receptor was taken from a male donor aged 5-29 years with ankylosing spondylitis or in good health (not recorded which). Donor details come from another sample of the same person, matched by shared clones. The sequence is built from TRBV29-1 and TRBJ2-6, with the D gene uncertain. The sample taken for sequencing was blood, either unsorted or a sorted T cell fraction (not recorded which). This receptor has the CDR3 CSVEDLWAQPGANVLTF. The sequenced DNA: TGCAGCGTTGAAGATCTTTGGGCACAACCTGGGGCCAACGTCCTGACTTTC.